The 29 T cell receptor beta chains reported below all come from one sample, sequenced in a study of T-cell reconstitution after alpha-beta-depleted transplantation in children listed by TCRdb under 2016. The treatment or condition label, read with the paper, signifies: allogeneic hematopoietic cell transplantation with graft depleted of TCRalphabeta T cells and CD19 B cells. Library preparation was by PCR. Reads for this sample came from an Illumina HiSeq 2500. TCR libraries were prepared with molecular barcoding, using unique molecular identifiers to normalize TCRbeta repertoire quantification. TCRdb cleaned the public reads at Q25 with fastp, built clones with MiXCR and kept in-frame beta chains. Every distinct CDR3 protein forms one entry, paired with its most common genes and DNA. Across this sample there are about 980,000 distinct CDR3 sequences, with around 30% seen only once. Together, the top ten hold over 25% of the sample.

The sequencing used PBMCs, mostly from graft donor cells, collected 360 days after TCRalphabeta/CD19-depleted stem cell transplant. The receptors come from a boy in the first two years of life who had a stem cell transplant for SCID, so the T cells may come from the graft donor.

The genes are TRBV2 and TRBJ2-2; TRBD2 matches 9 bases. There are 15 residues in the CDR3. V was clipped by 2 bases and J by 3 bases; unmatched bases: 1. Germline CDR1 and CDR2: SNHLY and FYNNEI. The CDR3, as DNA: TGTGCCAGCAGTGAAACTAGCGGGTACACCGGGGAGCTGTTTTTT. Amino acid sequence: CASSETSGYTGELFF.

The CDR3 loop reads CASRQGSVADTQYF. The CDR3 nucleotides read TGCGCCAGCAGGCAGGGAAGCGTGGCAGATACGCAGTATTTT. This sequence joins TRBV4-1 and TRBJ2-3, with D tentatively TRBD1 (5 bases). The CDR3 extends over 14 amino acids. Germline CDR1 MGHRA, CDR2 YSYEKL. V gave up 6 bases and J gave up 4 bases, with 14 bases separating them.

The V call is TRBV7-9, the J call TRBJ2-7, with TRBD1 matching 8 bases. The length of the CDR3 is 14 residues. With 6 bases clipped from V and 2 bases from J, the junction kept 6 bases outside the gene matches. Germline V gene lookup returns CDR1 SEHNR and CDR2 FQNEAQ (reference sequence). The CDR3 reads CASRPDRGPYEQYF. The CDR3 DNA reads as TGTGCCAGCAGACCAGACAGGGGCCCCTACGAGCAGTACTTC. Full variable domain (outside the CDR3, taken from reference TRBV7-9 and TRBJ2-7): DTGVSQNPRHKITKRGQNVTFRCDPISEHNRLYWYRQTLGQGPEFLTYFQNEAQLEKSRLLSDRFSAERPKGSFSTLEIQRTEQGDSAMYLCASRPDRGPYEQYFGPGTRLTVT.

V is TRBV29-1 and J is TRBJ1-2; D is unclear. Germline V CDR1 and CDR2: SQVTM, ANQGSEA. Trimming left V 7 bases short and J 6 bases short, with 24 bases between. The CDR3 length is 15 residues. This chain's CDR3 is CSDGQIPGPQNGYTF. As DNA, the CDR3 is TGCAGCGACGGCCAAATACCCGGGCCCCAGAATGGCTACACCTTC.

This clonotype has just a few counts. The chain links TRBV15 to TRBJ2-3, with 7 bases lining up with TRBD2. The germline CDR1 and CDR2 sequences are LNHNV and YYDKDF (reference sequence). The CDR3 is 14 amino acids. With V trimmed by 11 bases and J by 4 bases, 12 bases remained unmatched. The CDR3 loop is CAARTAGEADTQYF. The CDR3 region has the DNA TGTGCCGCAAGGACGGCGGGGGAAGCAGATACGCAGTATTTT.

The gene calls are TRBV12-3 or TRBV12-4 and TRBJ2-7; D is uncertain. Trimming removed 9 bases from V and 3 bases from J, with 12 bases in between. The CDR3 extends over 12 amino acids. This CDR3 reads CASTQDFYEQYF. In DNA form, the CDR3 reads TGTGCCAGTACTCAAGATTTCTACGAGCAGTACTTC.

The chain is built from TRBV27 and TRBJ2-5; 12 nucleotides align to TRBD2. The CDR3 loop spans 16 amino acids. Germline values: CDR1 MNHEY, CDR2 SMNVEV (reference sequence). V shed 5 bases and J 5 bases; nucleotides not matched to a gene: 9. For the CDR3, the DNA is TGTGCCAGCAGTAAAACTAGCGGGGGGTTAGGTGAGACCCAGTACTTC. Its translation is CASSKTSGGLGETQYF.

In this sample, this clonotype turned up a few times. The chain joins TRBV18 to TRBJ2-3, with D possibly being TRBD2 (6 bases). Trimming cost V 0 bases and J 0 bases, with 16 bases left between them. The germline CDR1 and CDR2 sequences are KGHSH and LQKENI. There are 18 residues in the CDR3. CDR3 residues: CASSPPRRGIGSTDTQYF. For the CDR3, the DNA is TGTGCCAGCTCACCACCAAGGCGGGGAATTGGGAGCACAGATACGCAGTATTTT.

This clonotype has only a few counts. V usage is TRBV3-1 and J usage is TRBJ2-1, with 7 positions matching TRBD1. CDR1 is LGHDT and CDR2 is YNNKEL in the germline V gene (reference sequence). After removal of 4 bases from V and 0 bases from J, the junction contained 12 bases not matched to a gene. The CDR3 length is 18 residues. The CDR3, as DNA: TGTGCCAGCAGCCGACTCCACTCGGGACAGTCCTCCTACAATGAGCAGTTCTTC. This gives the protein CASSRLHSGQSSYNEQFF.

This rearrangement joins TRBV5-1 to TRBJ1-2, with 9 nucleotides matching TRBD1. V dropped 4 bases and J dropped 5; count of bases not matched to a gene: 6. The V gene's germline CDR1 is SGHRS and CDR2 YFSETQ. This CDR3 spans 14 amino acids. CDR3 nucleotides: TGCGCCAGCAGCCTCCCCGGGACAGGGTATGGCTACACCTTC. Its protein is CASSLPGTGYGYTF.

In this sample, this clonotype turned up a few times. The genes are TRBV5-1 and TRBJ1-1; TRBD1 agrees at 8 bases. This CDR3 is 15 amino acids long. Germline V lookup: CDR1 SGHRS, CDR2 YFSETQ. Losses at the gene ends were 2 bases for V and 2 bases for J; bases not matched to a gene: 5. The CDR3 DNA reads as TGCGCCAGCAGCTTTACGACAGGGGCTAACACTGAAGCTTTCTTT. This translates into CASSFTTGANTEAFF. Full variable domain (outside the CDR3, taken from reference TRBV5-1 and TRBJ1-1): KAGVTQTPRYLIKTRGQQVTLSCSPISGHRSVSWYQQTPGQGLQFLFEYFSETQRNKGNFPGRFSGRQFSNSRSEMNVSTLELGDSALYLCASSFTTGANTEAFFGQGTRLTVV.

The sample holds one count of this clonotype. The CDR3 coding sequence is TGTGCCAGCAGCTCCGGCGGGACAGAAAAAAATTCACCCCTCCACTTT. Amino acid sequence: CASSSGGTEKNSPLHF. The V call is TRBV7-9, the J call TRBJ1-6, with TRBD1 matching 7 bases. Germline CDR1 and CDR2: SEHNR and FQNEAQ (reference sequence). The CDR3 sequence is 16 residues long. Trimming cost V 4 bases and J 7 bases; bases outside gene matches: 10.

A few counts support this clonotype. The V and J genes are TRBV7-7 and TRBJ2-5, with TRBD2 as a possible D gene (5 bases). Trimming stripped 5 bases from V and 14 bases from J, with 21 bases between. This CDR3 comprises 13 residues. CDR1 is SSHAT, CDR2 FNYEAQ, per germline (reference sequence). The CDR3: CASSRRITGKSYF. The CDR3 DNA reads TGTGCCAGCAGCCGGAGAATCACGGGGAAGTCTTACTTC.

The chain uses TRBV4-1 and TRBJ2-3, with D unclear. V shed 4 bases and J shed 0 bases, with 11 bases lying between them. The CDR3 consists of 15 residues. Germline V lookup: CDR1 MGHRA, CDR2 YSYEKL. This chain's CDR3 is CASSPTESSTDTQYF. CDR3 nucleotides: TGCGCCAGCAGCCCCACCGAGTCCAGCACAGATACGCAGTATTTT.

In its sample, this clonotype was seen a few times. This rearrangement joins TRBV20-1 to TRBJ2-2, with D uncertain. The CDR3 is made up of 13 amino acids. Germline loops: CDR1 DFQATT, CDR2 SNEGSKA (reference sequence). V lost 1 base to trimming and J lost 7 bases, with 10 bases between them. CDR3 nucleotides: TGCAGTGCTAGAGGGGCAGGCGACGGGGAGCTGTTTTTT. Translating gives CSARGAGDGELFF.

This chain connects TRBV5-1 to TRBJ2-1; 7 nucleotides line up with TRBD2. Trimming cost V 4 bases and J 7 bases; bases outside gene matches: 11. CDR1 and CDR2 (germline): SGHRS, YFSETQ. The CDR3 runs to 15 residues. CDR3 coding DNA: TGCGCCAGCAGCGTACAAGCGGGGACTCGGAATGAGCAGTTCTTC. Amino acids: CASSVQAGTRNEQFF.

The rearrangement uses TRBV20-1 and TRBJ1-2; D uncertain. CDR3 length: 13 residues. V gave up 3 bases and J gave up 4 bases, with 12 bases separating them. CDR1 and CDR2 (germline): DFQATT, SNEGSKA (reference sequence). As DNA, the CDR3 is TGCAGTGCTAGCACCGGGGATACCTATGGCTACACCTTC. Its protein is CSASTGDTYGYTF.

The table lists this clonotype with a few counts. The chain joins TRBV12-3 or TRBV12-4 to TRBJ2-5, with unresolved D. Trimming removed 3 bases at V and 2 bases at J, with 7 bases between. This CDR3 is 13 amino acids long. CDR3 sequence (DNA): TGTGCCAGCAGTTTTCGACATCAAGAGACCCAGTACTTC. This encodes CASSFRHQETQYF.

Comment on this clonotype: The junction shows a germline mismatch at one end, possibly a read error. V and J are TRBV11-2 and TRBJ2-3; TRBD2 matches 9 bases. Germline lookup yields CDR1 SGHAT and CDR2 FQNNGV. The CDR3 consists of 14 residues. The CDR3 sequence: CASSLVKAGGPGDF. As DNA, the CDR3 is TGTGCCAGCAGCTTAGTGAAGGCGGGGGGGCCCGGAGATTTT.

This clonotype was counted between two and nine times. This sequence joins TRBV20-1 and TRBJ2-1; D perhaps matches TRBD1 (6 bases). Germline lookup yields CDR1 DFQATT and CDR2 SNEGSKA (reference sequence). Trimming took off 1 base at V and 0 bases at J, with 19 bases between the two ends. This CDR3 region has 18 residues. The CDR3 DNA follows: TGCAGTGCTAGAGTGGACAGACTAAATAAGCACTCCTACAATGAGCAGTTCTTC. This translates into CSARVDRLNKHSYNEQFF.

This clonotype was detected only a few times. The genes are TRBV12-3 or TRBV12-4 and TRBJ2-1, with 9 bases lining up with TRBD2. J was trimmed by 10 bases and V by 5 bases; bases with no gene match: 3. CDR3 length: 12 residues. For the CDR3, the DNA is TGTGCCAGCAGTCACCTAGCGGGGGAGCAGTTCTTC. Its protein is CASSHLAGEQFF.

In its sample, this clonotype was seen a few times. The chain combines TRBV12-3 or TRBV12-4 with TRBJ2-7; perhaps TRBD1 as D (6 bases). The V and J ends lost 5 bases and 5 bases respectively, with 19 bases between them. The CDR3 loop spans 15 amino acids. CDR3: CASSLRDTLRHEQYF. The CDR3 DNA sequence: TGTGCCAGCAGTCTTCGGGACACCCTAAGGCACGAGCAGTACTTC.

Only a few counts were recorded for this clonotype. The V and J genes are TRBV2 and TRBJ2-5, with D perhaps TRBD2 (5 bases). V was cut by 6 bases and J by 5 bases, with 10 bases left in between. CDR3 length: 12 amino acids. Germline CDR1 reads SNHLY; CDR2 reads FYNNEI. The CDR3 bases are TGTGCCAGCAGCCCGGACTGGGAGACCCAGTACTTC. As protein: CASSPDWETQYF.

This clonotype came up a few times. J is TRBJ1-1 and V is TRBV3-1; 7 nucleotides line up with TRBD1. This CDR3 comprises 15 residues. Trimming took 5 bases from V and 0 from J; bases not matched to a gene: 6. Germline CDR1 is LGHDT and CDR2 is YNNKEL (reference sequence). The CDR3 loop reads CASSGPTGVNTEAFF. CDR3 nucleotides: TGTGCCAGCAGCGGACCCACAGGGGTGAACACTGAAGCTTTCTTT.

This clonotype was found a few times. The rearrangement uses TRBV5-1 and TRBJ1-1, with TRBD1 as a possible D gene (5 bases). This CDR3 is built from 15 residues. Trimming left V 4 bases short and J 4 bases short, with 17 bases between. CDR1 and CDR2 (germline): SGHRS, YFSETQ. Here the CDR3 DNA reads TGCGCCAGCAGCGGGGGGTCAGGCCCCAGCACTGAAGCTTTCTTT. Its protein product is CASSGGSGPSTEAFF. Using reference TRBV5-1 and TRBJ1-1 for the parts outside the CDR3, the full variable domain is KAGVTQTPRYLIKTRGQQVTLSCSPISGHRSVSWYQQTPGQGLQFLFEYFSETQRNKGNFPGRFSGRQFSNSRSEMNVSTLELGDSALYLCASSGGSGPSTEAFFGQGTRLTVV.

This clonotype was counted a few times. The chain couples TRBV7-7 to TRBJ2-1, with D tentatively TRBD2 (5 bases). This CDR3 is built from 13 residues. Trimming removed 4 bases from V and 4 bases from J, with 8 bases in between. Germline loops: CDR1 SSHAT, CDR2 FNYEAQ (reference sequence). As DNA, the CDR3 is TGTGCCAGCAGCTCGAGGGAATACAATGAGCAGTTCTTC. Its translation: CASSSREYNEQFF.

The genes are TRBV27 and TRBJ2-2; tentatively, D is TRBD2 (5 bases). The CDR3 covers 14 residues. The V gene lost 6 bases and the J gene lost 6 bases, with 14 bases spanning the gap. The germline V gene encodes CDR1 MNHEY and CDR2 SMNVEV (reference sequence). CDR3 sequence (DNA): TGTGCCAGCAGGGCCCGTCCGAGGGCCGGGGAGCTGTTTTTT. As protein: CASRARPRAGELFF.

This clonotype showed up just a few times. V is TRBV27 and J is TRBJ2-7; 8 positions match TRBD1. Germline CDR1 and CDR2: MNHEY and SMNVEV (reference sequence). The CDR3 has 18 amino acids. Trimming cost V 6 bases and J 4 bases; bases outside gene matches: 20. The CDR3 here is CASSPGGQGARGGYEQYF. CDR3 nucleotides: TGTGCCAGCAGCCCTGGTGGGCAGGGGGCGCGAGGAGGATACGAGCAGTACTTC.

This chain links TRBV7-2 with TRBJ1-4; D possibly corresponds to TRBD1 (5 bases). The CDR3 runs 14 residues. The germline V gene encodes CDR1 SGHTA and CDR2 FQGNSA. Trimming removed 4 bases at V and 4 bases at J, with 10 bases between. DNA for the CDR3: TGTGCCAGCAGCTGGGACCGATTTAATGAAAAACTGTTTTTT. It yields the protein CASSWDRFNEKLFF.